Presented here are 26 T cell receptor beta chains from one specimen sequenced in a study of OX40 agonist ivuxolimab in advanced cancers. Here immunoSEQ multiplex PCR was the method, and the copy in TCRdb shows in-frame clones only, minus some. This table has more than 100,000 clones, over 75% appearing once. The source material was CD4+ or CD8+ T cells sorted from blood, sampled in a trial of the OX40 agonist ivuxolimab. The source of these receptors is an adult with an advanced solid tumor such as melanoma, head and neck, liver or kidney cancer.

The V call is TRBV11-2, the J call TRBJ2-7, with D unresolved. This CDR3 has 14 amino acids. Trimming left V 1 base short and J 6 bases short, with 13 bases between. The V gene's germline CDR1 is SGHAT and CDR2 FQNNGV. CDR3 loop: CASSLGPLVTEQYF. The CDR3 DNA sequence: TGTGCCAGCAGCTTAGGTCCCCTAGTCACCGAGCAGTACTTC.

This CDR3 reads CASSLNYDGANVLTF. The CDR3 nucleotides read TGTGCCAGCAGCTTGAACTATGATGGGGCCAACGTCCTGACTTTC. The rearrangement links TRBV5-4 to TRBJ2-6, with unresolved D. The CDR3 totals 15 residues. Trimming removed 1 base at V and 3 bases at J, with 8 bases between. Germline V gives CDR1 SGHNT, CDR2 YYREEE (reference sequence).

This clone showed up just once. The genes are TRBV7-9 and TRBJ1-6; no reliable D call. V lost 1 base and J 7 bases, leaving 11 bases between the germline ends. The CDR3 is 15 amino acids. CDR1 and CDR2 from the germline V gene are SEHNR and FQNEAQ (reference sequence). The CDR3: CASSLDPTVNSPLHF. CDR3 sequence (DNA): TGTGCCAGCAGCTTAGACCCCACAGTCAATTCACCCCTCCACTTT.

The chain employs TRBV5-4 and TRBJ2-5, with TRBD2 matching 11 bases. Germline-derived CDR1 and CDR2 are SGHNT and YYREEE (reference sequence). This CDR3 contains 15 residues. Trimming cost V 4 bases and J 2 bases; bases outside gene matches: 4. Here the CDR3 reads CASSTRLAGQETQYF. The CDR3 nucleotides are TGTGCCAGCAGCACACGACTAGCGGGGCAAGAGACCCAGTACTTC. Full variable domain (remainder filled in from reference TRBV5-4 and TRBJ2-5): ETGVTQSPTHLIKTRGQQVTLRCSSQSGHNTVSWYQQALGQGPQFIFQYYREEENGRGNFPPRFSGLQFPNYSSELNVNALELDDSALYLCASSTRLAGQETQYFGPGTRLLVL.

The chain couples TRBV11-1 to TRBJ1-2; 8 bases line up with TRBD1. V was clipped by 4 bases and J by 5 bases; unmatched bases: 9. Germline loops: CDR1 SGHAT, CDR2 FQDESV (reference sequence). The CDR3 extends over 15 amino acids. CDR3 sequence reads: CASSSAPGQGYGYTF. For the CDR3, the DNA is TGTGCCAGCAGCTCAGCGCCTGGACAGGGATATGGCTACACCTTC.

The V gene is TRBV9, the J gene TRBJ1-1; D is undetermined. V lost 0 bases, J lost 2 bases, and 8 bases lay in between. CDR1 SGDLS and CDR2 YYNGEE come from the germline V gene. This CDR3 comprises 14 residues. CDR3 bases: TGTGCCAGCAGCGTAGCCCCGGACAACACTGAAGCTTTCTTT. As protein: CASSVAPDNTEAFF.

CDR3 sequence reads: CASQGSMNTEAFF. The CDR3, as DNA: TGTGCTTCCCAAGGCAGCATGAACACTGAAGCTTTCTTT. This chain connects TRBV2 to TRBJ1-1; D unclear. Germline assignment: CDR1 SNHLY and CDR2 FYNNEI. The length of the CDR3 is 13 residues.

This clone was counted a few times. V is TRBV25-1 and J is TRBJ1-1, with D unresolved. V lost 10 bases and J lost 0, with 15 bases in between. Germline CDR1 and CDR2: MGHDK and SYGVNS. The CDR3 spans 14 residues. CDR3 residues: CATNSRTMNTEAFF. In nucleotides, the CDR3 is TGTGCCACCAACAGCCGTACCATGAACACTGAAGCTTTCTTT.

As to this clone: The junction does not match germline at one end; this may be a read error. This rearrangement joins TRBV6-6 to TRBJ2-7, with a tentative D call TRBD1 (6 bases). The CDR3 has 11 residues. The germline V gene encodes CDR1 MNHNY and CDR2 SVGAGI (reference sequence). CDR3 sequence reads: CASSPGTHPIF. DNA of the CDR3: TGTGCCAGCAGTCCCGGGACACACCCAATCTTC.

This clone was found once. The rearrangement links TRBV5-1 to TRBJ2-3; D gene ambiguous. This CDR3 is built from 13 residues. The germline V gene has CDR1 SGHRS and CDR2 YFSETQ. V was clipped by 0 bases and J by 3 bases, with 5 bases between them. The CDR3 is CASSLVVTDTQYF. For the CDR3, the DNA is TGCGCCAGCAGCTTGGTGGTGACAGATACGCAGTATTTT.

This clone occurred a few times. The chain employs TRBV5-1 and TRBJ2-7; TRBD2 matches 7 bases. After removal of 0 bases from V and 7 bases from J, the junction contained 7 bases not matched to a gene. Looked up from germline, CDR1 is SGHRS and CDR2 is YFSETQ. CDR3 length equals 14 residues. This chain's CDR3 is CASSLGLALGEQYF. The CDR3 DNA is TGCGCCAGCAGCTTGGGACTAGCCTTAGGGGAGCAGTACTTC.

The chain uses TRBV10-3 and TRBJ2-2; no clear D. V shed 2 bases and J shed 0 bases, with 4 bases lying between them. The CDR3 consists of 14 residues. Germline V gene data show CDR1 as ENHRY and CDR2 as SYGVKD. The CDR3 region has the DNA TGTGCCATCAGTGAGGCTGCGAACACCGGGGAGCTGTTTTTT. Translated: CAISEAANTGELFF.

The chain has TRBV11-3 and TRBJ2-1; 9 nucleotides match TRBD2. Germline V gene data show CDR1 as SGHNT and CDR2 as YENEEA. There are 16 residues in the CDR3. V trimming: 5 bases; J trimming: 8 bases; junction bases outside the gene matches: 13. The CDR3: CASSPSFLAGGDEQFF. The CDR3 bases are TGTGCCAGCAGCCCCTCGTTTCTGGCGGGAGGGGATGAGCAGTTCTTC.

J is TRBJ2-7 and V is TRBV6-1; D is perhaps TRBD1 or TRBD2 (6 bases each). CDR3 size: 12 residues. Germline lookup yields CDR1 MNHNS and CDR2 SASEGT. V gave up 6 bases and J gave up 2 bases, with 8 bases separating them. Here the CDR3 reads CASRRGAYEQYF. DNA for the CDR3: TGTGCCAGCAGAAGGGGGGCCTACGAGCAGTACTTC.

The J gene is TRBJ1-5, the V gene TRBV29-1, with 7 bases fitting TRBD1. The V gene's germline CDR1 is SQVTM and CDR2 ANQGSEA. Trimming cost V 5 bases and J 0 bases; bases outside gene matches: 10. This CDR3 has 16 amino acids. The CDR3 DNA is TGCAGCGTTCCATTCCGGGACAGATATAGCAATCAGCCCCAGCATTTT. This translates into CSVPFRDRYSNQPQHF.

This clone showed up just once. The CDR3 region has the DNA TGTGCCAGCAGTCTCGCTAGCGCCGACGGGGGTGAGCAGTTCTTC. This encodes CASSLASADGGEQFF. The chain combines TRBV28 with TRBJ2-1, with a tentative D call TRBD2 (6 bases). CDR1 is MDHEN and CDR2 is SYDVKM in the germline V gene. The CDR3 covers 15 residues. V lost 5 bases to trimming and J lost 9 bases, with 20 bases between them.

Only one count was recorded for this clone. V and J are TRBV15 and TRBJ1-3; D call uncertain. V was shortened by 0 bases and J by 2 bases, with 8 bases between the two germline ends. CDR3 length equals 15 residues. The germline gives CDR1 LNHNV, CDR2 YYDKDF (reference sequence). CDR3 protein: CATSRDPGPGNTIYF. The CDR3 DNA reads as TGTGCCACCAGCAGAGATCCGGGTCCTGGAAACACCATATATTTT.

A single count supports this clone. The chain uses TRBV15 and TRBJ1-1, with 7 bases aligning to TRBD1. Trimming removed 0 bases from V and 11 bases from J; junction bases left unmatched: 12. Germline CDR1 is LNHNV and CDR2 is YYDKDF (reference sequence). CDR3 length equals 15 residues. CDR3 residues: CATSRDGQVVRNAFF. The CDR3 coding sequence is TGTGCCACCAGCAGAGATGGACAGGTAGTACGTAACGCTTTCTTT.

This chain links TRBV28 with TRBJ1-3; D not certain. V shed 7 bases and J shed 2 bases, with 6 bases lying between them. Looked up from germline, CDR1 is MDHEN and CDR2 is SYDVKM. This CDR3 spans 12 amino acids. CDR3: CASTPTGNTIYF. DNA for the CDR3: TGTGCCAGCACCCCGACTGGAAACACCATATATTTT.

The chain links TRBV7-3 to TRBJ2-2, with a possible D match to TRBD2 (6 bases). V lost 5 bases and J 4 bases, leaving 14 bases between the germline ends. The CDR3 sequence is 15 residues long. Germline-derived CDR1 and CDR2 are SGHTA and FQGTGA. The CDR3 reads CASSTSARGTGELFF. For the CDR3, the DNA is TGTGCCAGCAGCACCTCAGCGCGGGGCACCGGGGAGCTGTTTTTT.

The chain carries TRBV5-6 and TRBJ1-6; D uncertain. Germline V gene lookup returns CDR1 SGHDT and CDR2 YYEEEE. Trimming took 4 bases from V and 10 from J, leaving 15 bases between them. The CDR3 extends over 14 amino acids. The CDR3 loop is CASSHPLSASPLHF. The CDR3 coding sequence is TGTGCCAGCAGCCATCCCCTTTCGGCGTCACCCCTCCACTTT.

The chain is built from TRBV10-3 and TRBJ2-7; 10 bases agree with TRBD2. The CDR3 totals 18 residues. V was clipped by 0 bases and J by 3 bases; unmatched bases: 11. The germline V gene encodes CDR1 ENHRY and CDR2 SYGVKD. Here the CDR3 reads CAISESRGIGTSDYEQYF. The CDR3 nucleotides read TGTGCCATCAGTGAGTCGAGGGGAATAGGGACTAGCGACTACGAGCAGTACTTC.

The rearrangement uses TRBV23-1 and TRBJ1-5, with D perhaps matching TRBD1 (5 bases). TRBV23-1 is annotated as an ORF whose role is uncertain. Trimming took 0 bases from V and 0 from J, leaving 12 bases between them. This CDR3 comprises 17 residues. CDR3 region: CASSQSSTADSNQPQHF. DNA of the CDR3: TGCGCCAGCAGTCAATCGTCGACAGCCGATAGCAATCAGCCCCAGCATTTT.

The J gene is TRBJ2-3, the V gene TRBV9; 11 nucleotides agree with TRBD2. Germline loops: CDR1 SGDLS, CDR2 YYNGEE. The CDR3 has 17 amino acids. J was trimmed by 2 bases and V by 6 bases; bases with no gene match: 11. DNA for the CDR3: TGTGCCAGCACCCCGGGGGGACTAGCGGCTTTCACAGATACGCAGTATTTT. Encoded protein: CASTPGGLAAFTDTQYF.

CDR3 nucleotide sequence: TGTGCCAGCAATAGGGGCCGGAATTCACCCCTCCACTTT. Protein: CASNRGRNSPLHF. The rearrangement links TRBV9 to TRBJ1-6; D possibly corresponds to TRBD1 (5 bases). This CDR3 has 13 residues. Per the germline V gene, CDR1 is SGDLS and CDR2 is YYNGEE. V was shortened by 6 bases and J by 7 bases, with 11 bases between the two germline ends.

A word on this clone: This sample also contains other DNA sequences that code for the same CDR3. The chain employs TRBV5-4 and TRBJ1-3, with D possibly being TRBD1 (6 bases). Trimming took off 1 base at V and 1 base at J, with 6 bases between the two ends. The length of the CDR3 is 14 residues. Germline-derived CDR1 and CDR2 are SGHNT and YYREEE (reference sequence). The CDR3 coding sequence is TGTGCCAGCAGCTTGACAGGGTCTGGAAACACCATATATTTT. Its translation: CASSLTGSGNTIYF.